One and the same sample provided the 8 T cell receptor beta chains below, sequenced in a study of blood T cell repertoires in COVID-19. The method was immunoSEQ multiplex PCR; TCRdb's version includes in-frame clones alone and lacks a portion of them. The sample contains about 140,000 clones, 82% of which appear only once. The sequencing input was peripheral blood. All receptors derive from an elderly woman with acute or convalescent COVID-19.

This clone occurred once. V gene TRBV7-3 combines with J gene TRBJ1-1; maybe TRBD1 (5 bases). This CDR3 is built from 15 residues. V was trimmed by 5 bases and J by 8 bases, leaving 21 bases between them. Germline CDR1 is SGHTA and CDR2 is FQGTGA. This CDR3 reads CASSDTPDGQGEAFF. CDR3 sequence (DNA): TGTGCCAGCAGCGATACCCCGGACGGCCAGGGAGAAGCTTTCTTT.

The chain joins TRBV24-1 to TRBJ2-1, with a weak D call TRBD1 (6 bases). Per germline, CDR1 KGHDR and CDR2 SFDVKD. Deletions cut 9 bases from V and 3 bases from J, with 17 bases between. This CDR3 region has 15 residues. CDR3 DNA: TGTGCCACCCGGGACACACGGGACAACTACAATGAGCAGTTCTTC. Translation: CATRDTRDNYNEQFF.

The rearrangement links TRBV2 to TRBJ2-7; TRBD1 matches at 8 bases. This CDR3 has 14 residues. Germline V gene lookup returns CDR1 SNHLY and CDR2 FYNNEI. The V segment lost 7 bases and the J segment 0 bases; nucleotides outside the gene matches: 5. Written as DNA, the CDR3 is TGTGCCAGCAAACGGGACAGGAACTCCTACGAGCAGTACTTC. Protein sequence: CASKRDRNSYEQYF. The whole variable domain, remainder taken from reference TRBV2 and TRBJ2-7, is EPEVTQTPSHQVTQMGQEVILRCVPISNHLYFYWYRQILGQKVEFLVSFYNNEISEKSEIFDDQFSVERPDGSNFTLKIRSTKLEDSAMYFCASKRDRNSYEQYFGPGTRLTVT.

The chain links TRBV20-1 to TRBJ2-1; D is ambiguous. The CDR3 covers 13 residues. In germline, CDR1 is DFQATT, CDR2 SNEGSKA (reference sequence). V dropped 3 bases and J dropped 6 bases, with 12 bases sitting between them. CDR3 region: CSASQAWRNEQFF. CDR3 bases: TGCAGTGCTAGTCAGGCCTGGCGCAATGAGCAGTTCTTC.

The chain employs TRBV27 and TRBJ2-6; D gene unclear. Germline V CDR1 and CDR2: MNHEY, SMNVEV (reference sequence). V lost 3 bases to trimming and J lost 0 bases, with 9 bases between them. The CDR3 loop spans 16 amino acids. CDR3 nucleotides: TGTGCCAGCAGTTTCTCGCGCCGCTCTGGGGCCAACGTCCTGACTTTC. Its translation is CASSFSRRSGANVLTF.

Only a few counts were recorded for this clone. The rearrangement links TRBV7-9 to TRBJ2-1; D is unresolved. The CDR3 has 13 residues. The V gene's germline CDR1 is SEHNR and CDR2 FQNEAQ (reference sequence). V dropped 5 bases and J dropped 6 bases, with 11 bases sitting between them. In DNA, the CDR3 is TGTGCCAGCAGCATGAGACATGTCAATGAGCAGTTCTTC. The encoded protein is CASSMRHVNEQFF. Full variable domain (rest looked up from reference TRBV7-9 and TRBJ2-1): DTGVSQNPRHKITKRGQNVTFRCDPISEHNRLYWYRQTLGQGPEFLTYFQNEAQLEKSRLLSDRFSAERPKGSFSTLEIQRTEQGDSAMYLCASSMRHVNEQFFGPGTRLTVL.

This chain connects TRBV7-8 to TRBJ2-7; 7 nucleotides agree with TRBD1. The CDR3 spans 17 residues. Unmatched junction bases numbered 16, after V lost 5 bases and J lost 3 bases. Germline assignment: CDR1 SGHVS and CDR2 FQNEAQ. CDR3 loop: CASSVSDGTEDNYEQYF. In DNA form, the CDR3 reads TGTGCCAGCAGCGTCTCAGACGGGACAGAGGACAACTACGAGCAGTACTTC.

The CDR3 protein is CASSLPRGGENSPLHF. The CDR3 region has the DNA TGTGCCAGCAGTTTACCCCGAGGGGGGGAAAATTCACCCCTCCACTTT. The chain employs TRBV27 and TRBJ1-6; TRBD1 is a possible D gene (6 bases). This CDR3 is 16 amino acids long. Germline lookup yields CDR1 MNHEY and CDR2 SMNVEV (reference sequence). V lost 2 bases and J 7 bases, leaving 15 bases between the germline ends.